This T cell receptor beta chain was sequenced for a study of CD8 T cells in Susac syndrome. Both CD4+ and CD8+ T cells were negatively isolated, and TEMRA cells underwent FACS enrichment. Reverse transcription of about 0.45 to 1 ug RNA was carried out with random hexamers. Multiplex PCR with immunoSEQ amplified the TCR beta CDR3 across 54 Vbeta and 13 Jbeta. Via MiXCR, TCRdb re-called the immunoSEQ multiplex PCR reads, giving one row per CDR3 protein. In the table there are under 200,000 distinct CDR3 sequences, 90% to 95% of which are singletons. Study results and limitations: That the number of individuals in its TCR sequencing and HLA analysis was relatively small was acknowledged by the study.

On this clonotype: Its antigen remains unknown.

In germline, CDR1 is DFQATT, CDR2 SNEGSKA (reference sequence). Trimming took 0 bases from V and 4 from J, leaving 3 bases between them. CDR3 size: 11 residues. This TCR was sampled from a human donor in good health. The chain carries TRBV20-1 and TRBJ1-2; D is unresolved. The source material was CD4+ T cells from PBMCs. In DNA form, the CDR3 reads TGCAGTGCTAGAGAGAGCTATGGCTACACCTTC. Amino acids: CSARESYGYTF.